Listed below are T cell receptor beta chains from one sample, sequenced in a study of shared clonotypes between healthy human individuals. Produced via immunoSEQ multiplex PCR; TCRdb's table is partial and in-frame only. This repertoire shows roughly 1 million clones, approximately 70% found once; its top ten account for over 1.3%. Sequenced material: memory CD4+ T cells sorted from blood. The receptors were gathered from a man younger than 30 in good health. CDR3s include the opening cysteine and the closing phenylalanine or tryptophan.

TRBV5-1	TRBJ2-3	CASSLAFLAGGTDTQYF
TRBV4-1	TRBJ2-5	CASSRLAGGLETQYF
TRBV19	TRBJ1-4	CASSKDRGQWSEKLFF
TRBV23-1	TRBJ1-1	CASSPYTEAFF
TRBV7-9	TRBJ1-1	CASSSSAMNTEAFF
TRBV5-1	TRBJ1-2	CASSGGDNNYGYTF
TRBV2	TRBJ1-1	CASSGWGNTEAFF
TRBV21-1	TRBJ2-2	CASSPCNPSSAGELFF
TRBV6-1	TRBJ1-3	CASSERAGTGNTIYF
TRBV10-2	TRBJ1-2	CASSSGQGVGYTF
TRBV10-1	TRBJ1-1	CASRDRENTEAFF
TRBV5-1	TRBJ1-2	CASSLHSNYGYTF
TRBV5-5	TRBJ1-3	CASREANSGNTIYF
TRBV30	TRBJ2-1	CAWSGGLGSYNEQFF
TRBV7-8	TRBJ2-1	CASSLWGGGRSSYNEQFF
TRBV19	TRBJ1-6	CASSTPRTSMSSYNSPLHF
TRBV30	TRBJ2-6	CAWSGSGGASGANVLTF
TRBV6-1	TRBJ2-3	CASSEAWVPTIVF
TRBV10-3	TRBJ1-2	CAISASTGNYGYTF
TRBV7-9	TRBJ2-1	CASSLFQGNEQFF
TRBV7-9	TRBJ1-2	CASSRSDRVGYTF
TRBV6-1	TRBJ2-2	CASSTRDGGPGELFF
TRBV28	TRBJ1-6	CASSRQGNSPLHF
TRBV6-1	TRBJ1-2	CATRMGGDRYTF
TRBV11-2	TRBJ2-7	CASSLPEARVYEQYF
TRBV5-6	TRBJ2-1	CASSLVYNEQFF
TRBV5-4	TRBJ2-5	CASSLQYF
TRBV7-2	TRBJ2-7	CASSSRNAYEQYF
TRBV19	TRBJ2-7	CASSIRRGPPYEQYF
TRBV30	TRBJ2-7	CAWSVSRGGYEQYF
TRBV6-6	TRBJ2-7	CASSRTSGYEQYF
TRBV5-1	TRBJ1-1	CASSFGQTNTEAFF
TRBV30	TRBJ1-1	CAWRAGGDTEAFF
TRBV18	TRBJ1-1	CASSPPAAVENTEAFF
TRBV7-6	TRBJ1-1	CASSRQGNTEAFF
TRBV6-1	TRBJ1-2	CASSDLGQRGYTF
TRBV19	TRBJ1-3	CASSIGQFSGNTIYF
TRBV10-2	TRBJ1-2	CASSESGNYGYTF
TRBV7-2	TRBJ1-5	CASSLQTGYSNQPQHF
TRBV7-2	TRBJ1-1	CASSLSRVNTEAFF
TRBV28	TRBJ2-7	CASSSRETGSHEQYF
TRBV5-4	TRBJ2-2	CASSLGWDSSGELFF
TRBV7-9	TRBJ1-1	CASSLVNTEAFF
TRBV5-1	TRBJ2-2	CASSLSLAGGELFF
TRBV19	TRBJ1-4	CASRGTGKSREKLFF
TRBV6-4	TRBJ1-2	CASSDSDRESGYTF
TRBV5-1	TRBJ2-1	CASSLVADHNEQFF
TRBV5-6	TRBJ2-5	CASSHSLSRVVEETQYF
TRBV9	TRBJ1-3	CASSVGPASGNTIYF
TRBV5-1	TRBJ2-5	CASSWGTSGRASQETQYF
TRBV7-2	TRBJ1-2	CASSSGQWWNGYTF
TRBV5-5	TRBJ1-1	CASRRGVSNTEAFF
TRBV15	TRBJ2-1	CATSSPKRGGHNEQFF
TRBV18	TRBJ1-5	CASSLQGRDQPQHF
TRBV11-2	TRBJ1-1	CASRAQGTGEAFF
TRBV5-1	TRBJ2-1	CASRRNNEQFF
TRBV10-3	TRBJ1-5	CAISEPGQGNQPQHF